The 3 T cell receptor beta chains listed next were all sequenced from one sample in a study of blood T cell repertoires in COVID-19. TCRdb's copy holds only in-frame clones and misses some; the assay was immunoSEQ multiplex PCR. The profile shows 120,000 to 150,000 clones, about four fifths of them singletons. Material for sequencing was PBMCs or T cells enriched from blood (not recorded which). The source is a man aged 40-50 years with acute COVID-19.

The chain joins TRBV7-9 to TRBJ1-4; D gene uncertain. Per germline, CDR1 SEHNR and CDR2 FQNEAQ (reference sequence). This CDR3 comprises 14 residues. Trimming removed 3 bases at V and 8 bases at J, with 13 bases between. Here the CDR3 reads CASSFGGAYEKLFF. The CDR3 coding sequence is TGTGCCAGCAGCTTTGGCGGAGCGTACGAAAAACTGTTTTTT.

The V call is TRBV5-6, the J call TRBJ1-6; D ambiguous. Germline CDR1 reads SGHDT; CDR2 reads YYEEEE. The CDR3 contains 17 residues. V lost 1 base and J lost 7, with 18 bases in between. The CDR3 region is CASSLSGVWFANSPLHF. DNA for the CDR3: TGTGCCAGCAGCTTGAGTGGTGTGTGGTTTGCGAATTCACCCCTCCACTTT.

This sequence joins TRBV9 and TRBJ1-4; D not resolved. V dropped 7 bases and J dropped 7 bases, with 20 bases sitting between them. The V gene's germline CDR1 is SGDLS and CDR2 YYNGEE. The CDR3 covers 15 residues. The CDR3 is CASGRRGSGGEKLFF. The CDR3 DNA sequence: TGTGCCAGCGGAAGGCGTGGATCGGGTGGTGAAAAACTGTTTTTT.